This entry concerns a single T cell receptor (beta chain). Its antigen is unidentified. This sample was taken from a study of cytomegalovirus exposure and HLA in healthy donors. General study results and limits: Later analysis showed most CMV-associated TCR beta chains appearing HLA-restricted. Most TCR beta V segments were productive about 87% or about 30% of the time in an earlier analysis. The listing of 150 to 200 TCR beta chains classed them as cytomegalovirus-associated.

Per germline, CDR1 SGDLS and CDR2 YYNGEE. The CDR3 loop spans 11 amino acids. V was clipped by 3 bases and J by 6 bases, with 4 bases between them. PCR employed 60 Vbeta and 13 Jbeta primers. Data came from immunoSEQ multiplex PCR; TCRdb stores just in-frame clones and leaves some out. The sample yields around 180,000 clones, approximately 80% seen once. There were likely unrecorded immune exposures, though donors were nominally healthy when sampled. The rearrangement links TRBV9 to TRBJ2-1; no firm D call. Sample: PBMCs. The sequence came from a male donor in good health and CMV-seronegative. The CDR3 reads CASSGGNEQFF. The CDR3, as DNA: TGTGCCAGCAGCGGCGGCAATGAGCAGTTCTTC. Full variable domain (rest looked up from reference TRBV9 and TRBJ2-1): DSGVTQTPKHLITATGQRVTLRCSPRSGDLSVYWYQQSLDQGLQFLIQYYNGEERAKGNILERFSAQQFPDLHSELNLSSLELGDSALYFCASSGGNEQFFGPGTRLTVL.